This paragraph reports one TCR beta chain. Per the original data handling: The authors estimated nucleated cell counts from reference gene primer amplification. Assay: immunoSEQ multiplex PCR; the TCRdb copy retains only in-frame clones and omits some. The V and J calls and clone size come from that table; D and trimming were worked out from the DNA. The sample lists about 380,000 clones; around 90% were seen once. This record comes from a study of blood T cell repertoires in COVID-19. The overall study: PBMCs, B-cell-depleted T cells, or T cells provided the cDNA or gDNA that made up the material.

This CDR3 region has 15 residues. Germline values: CDR1 MNHEY, CDR2 SVGAGI. J lost 7 bases, V lost 6 bases, and 9 bases had no gene match. The sequencing sample was made of peripheral blood. The clonotype was recovered from a man aged 18 to 30 with active or convalescent COVID-19. The genes are TRBV6-5 and TRBJ1-6; 7 positions agree with TRBD1. The CDR3 region is CASRRGDRENSPLHF. CDR3 bases: TGTGCCAGCAGGAGGGGAGACAGGGAGAATTCACCCCTCCACTTT.